This TCR beta chain stems from a study of cytomegalovirus exposure and HLA in healthy donors. Study results and caveats: In an earlier analysis, productive rearrangement rates for most beta V segments clustered near 87% or 30%. In a later analysis, TCR beta V- and J-gene trimming showed a link to a missense DCLRE1C variant.

From germline, CDR1 is SGHRS and CDR2 YFSETQ. Trimming cost V 3 bases and J 15 bases, with 16 bases left between them. This CDR3 has 12 residues. 60 Vbeta and 13 Jbeta primers were used in PCR. The method was immunoSEQ multiplex PCR; TCRdb's version includes in-frame clones alone and lacks a portion of them. The sample has under 200,000 clones, 80% to 85% seen once. Comment on this clone: Its target is not known.

The chain couples TRBV5-1 to TRBJ2-1; possible D gene TRBD2, 7 bases. The sample comprised PBMCs. The sequence was obtained from a man between 18 and 29 years old in good health and CMV-seronegative. The CDR3 DNA sequence: TGCGCCAGCAGCTCTCCATCCGGGGGGCCGTTCTTC. Translated: CASSSPSGGPFF. Full variable domain (missing parts from reference TRBV5-1 and TRBJ2-1): KAGVTQTPRYLIKTRGQQVTLSCSPISGHRSVSWYQQTPGQGLQFLFEYFSETQRNKGNFPGRFSGRQFSNSRSEMNVSTLELGDSALYLCASSSPSGGPFFGPGTRLTVL.